The clone carrying this TCR beta chain has ten or more counts. No antigen is known for it. Unsorted libraries came from 2 million PBMCs stored at -80 °C. The sample is drawn from a study of neurological immune-mediated disorders. Whole-study findings and limits: Multiple sclerosis patients had less TCR clonal expansion than even healthy controls, unlike HTLV-1-associated myelopathy.

Synthesis of cDNA used 5'RACE (with 10-nucleotide random UMIs). Each CDR3 protein gets one entry after TCRdb re-called the 5' RACE reads with MiXCR. The sample contains approximately 48,000 distinct CDR3 sequences, around 16% of which appear only once. V shed 9 bases and J shed 0 bases, with 11 bases lying between them. Per the germline V gene, CDR1 is KGHDR and CDR2 is SFDVKD. CDR3 size: 13 residues. Sequenced sample: PBMCs. This TCR was recovered from a man aged 60-69 years in good health. The chain couples TRBV24-1 to TRBJ2-7; D perhaps matches TRBD2 (6 bases). The CDR3 DNA follows: TGTGCCACCCGTCGGAGGGACTCCTACGAGCAGTACTTC. Residues: CATRRRDSYEQYF.